The rows below give T cell receptor beta chains drawn from one sample of a study of early T cells in non-severe SARS-CoV-2 infection. MiXCR, run by TCRdb on the 5' RACE reads, gives a single entry per CDR3 protein. The profile shows about 110,000 distinct CDR3 sequences, 11% of them singletons. The source material was whole blood. Every receptor here comes from an adult who was a healthcare worker with PCR-confirmed SARS-CoV-2 infection or an uninfected control (not recorded which). The CDR3 runs from the conserved cysteine through the conserved F or W. Each record gives: V gene, D gene, J gene, clone size, CDR3 protein, CDR3 DNA. The D gene is left open where the match is weak. Some rows have no size entry. The others give once, few or many, or a class for an expanded clone.

V: TRBV20-1
D: -
J: TRBJ1-1
size: few
CDR3: CSARAGDTEAFF
DNA: TGCAGTGCTAGAGCAGGGGACACTGAAGCTTTCTTT

V: TRBV4-3
D: -
J: TRBJ1-2
size: many
CDR3: CASSQDRGDSYGYTF
DNA: TGCGCCAGCAGCCAAGATCGTGGGGACTCCTATGGCTACACCTTC

V: TRBV14
D: TRBD1
J: TRBJ2-7
size: -
CDR3: CASSQERWVQDRGREQYF
DNA: TGTGCCAGCAGCCAAGAACGTTGGGTCCAGGACAGGGGGCGAGAGCAGTACTTC

V: TRBV27
D: -
J: TRBJ2-2
size: -
CDR3: CASSLLLDAGELFF
DNA: TGTGCCAGCAGTTTACTTCTAGATGCCGGGGAGCTGTTTTTT

V: TRBV10-2
D: -
J: TRBJ1-5
size: many
CDR3: CASSAAELQPQHF
DNA: TGCGCCAGCAGCGCCGCCGAACTACAGCCCCAGCATTTT

V: TRBV28
D: -
J: TRBJ1-1
size: many
CDR3: CASTRGDMLNTEAFF
DNA: TGTGCCAGCACTAGGGGGGACATGTTGAACACTGAAGCTTTCTTT

V: TRBV3-1
D: -
J: TRBJ2-3
size: many
CDR3: CASSQLGRSSDTQYF
DNA: TGTGCCAGCAGCCAATTGGGACGGAGTTCAGATACGCAGTATTTT

V: TRBV9
D: -
J: TRBJ1-2
size: -
CDR3: CASSDGSLVGYTF
DNA: TGTGCCAGCAGCGACGGCAGCTTAGTAGGCTACACCTTC

V: TRBV20-1
D: -
J: TRBJ2-1
size: -
CDR3: CSARVWGQSYNEQFF
DNA: TGCAGTGCTAGAGTGTGGGGACAAAGCTACAATGAGCAGTTCTTC

V: TRBV19
D: TRBD1
J: TRBJ2-6
size: many
CDR3: CATRIAKGAAGANVLTF
DNA: TGTGCCACTAGGATTGCGAAGGGGGCTGCCGGGGCCAACGTCCTGACTTTC

V: TRBV20-1
D: -
J: TRBJ2-1
size: -
CDR3: CSASPSNEQFF
DNA: TGCAGTGCTTCCCCCTCCAATGAGCAGTTCTTC